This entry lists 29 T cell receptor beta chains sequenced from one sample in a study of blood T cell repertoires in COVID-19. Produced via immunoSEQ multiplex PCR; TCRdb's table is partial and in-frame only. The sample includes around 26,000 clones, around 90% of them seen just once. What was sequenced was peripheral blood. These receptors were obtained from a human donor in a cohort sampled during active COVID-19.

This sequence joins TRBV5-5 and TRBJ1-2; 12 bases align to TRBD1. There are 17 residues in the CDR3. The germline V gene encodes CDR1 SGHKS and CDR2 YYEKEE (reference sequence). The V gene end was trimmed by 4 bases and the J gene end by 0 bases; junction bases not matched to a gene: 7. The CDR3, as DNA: TGTGCCAGCAGCGTCCCGGGACAGGGGGCGGCTAACTATGGCTACACCTTC. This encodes CASSVPGQGAANYGYTF. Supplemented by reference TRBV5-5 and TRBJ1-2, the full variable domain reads DAGVTQSPTHLIKTRGQQVTLRCSPISGHKSVSWYQQVLGQGPQFIFQYYEKEERGRGNFPDRFSARQFPNYSSELNVNALLLGDSALYLCASSVPGQGAANYGYTFGSGTRLTVV.

The CDR3 sequence: CASSPPRQGYGKLFF. The CDR3 region has the DNA TGTGCCAGCAGCCCTCCCAGACAGGGATACGGAAAACTGTTTTTT. The gene calls are TRBV3-1 (or the pseudogene TRBV3-2) and TRBJ1-4; 7 bases fit TRBD1. Germline CDR1 reads LGHDT; CDR2 reads YNNKEL (reference sequence). The CDR3 runs 15 residues. The V and J ends lost 4 bases and 10 bases, in that order; junction bases with no gene match: 12.

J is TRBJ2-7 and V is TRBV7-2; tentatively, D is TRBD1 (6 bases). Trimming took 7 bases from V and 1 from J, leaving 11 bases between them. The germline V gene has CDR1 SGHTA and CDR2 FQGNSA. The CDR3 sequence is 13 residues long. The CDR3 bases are TGTGCCAGCACCGAGGACAGATCCTACGAGCAGTACTTC. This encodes CASTEDRSYEQYF.

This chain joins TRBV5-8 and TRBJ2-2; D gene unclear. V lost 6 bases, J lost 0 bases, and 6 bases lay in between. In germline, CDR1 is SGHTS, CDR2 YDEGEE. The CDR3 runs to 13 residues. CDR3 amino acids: CASTLANTGELFF. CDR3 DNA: TGTGCCAGCACCCTAGCGAACACCGGGGAGCTGTTTTTT.

This chain's CDR3 is CASSQVGETQYF. The CDR3 DNA reads TGTGCCAGCAGCCAGGTTGGGGAGACCCAGTACTTC. The chain has TRBV12-3 or TRBV12-4 and TRBJ2-5; D unclear. V was pared by 6 bases and J by 5 bases, with 10 bases between. This CDR3 comprises 12 residues.

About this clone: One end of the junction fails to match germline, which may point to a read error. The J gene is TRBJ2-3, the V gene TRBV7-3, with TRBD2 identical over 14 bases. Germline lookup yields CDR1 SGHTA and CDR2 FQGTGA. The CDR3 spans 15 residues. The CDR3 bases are TGTGCCAGCAGGATCGGGACTAGCGGGGGAGATATGCAGTATTTT. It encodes CASRIGTSGGDMQYF.

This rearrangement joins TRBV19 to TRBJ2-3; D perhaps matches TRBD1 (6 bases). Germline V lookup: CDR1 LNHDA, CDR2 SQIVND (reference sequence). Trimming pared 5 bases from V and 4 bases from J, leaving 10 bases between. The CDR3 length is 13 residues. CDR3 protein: CASSPTGSDTQYF. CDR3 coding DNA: TGTGCCAGTAGTCCCACAGGGTCAGATACGCAGTATTTT.

CDR3 amino acids: CASSQDGTDNEKLFF. CDR3 coding DNA: TGCGCCAGCAGCCAAGATGGGACAGATAATGAAAAACTGTTTTTT. The rearrangement links TRBV4-1 to TRBJ1-4; 7 bases map to TRBD1. CDR1 MGHRA and CDR2 YSYEKL come from the germline V gene. The CDR3 totals 15 residues. V lost 0 bases and J lost 4; bases outside the gene matches: 2.

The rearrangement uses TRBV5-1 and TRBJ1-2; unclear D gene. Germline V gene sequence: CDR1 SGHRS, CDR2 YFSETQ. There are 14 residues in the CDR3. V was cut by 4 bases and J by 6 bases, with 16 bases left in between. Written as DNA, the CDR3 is TGCGCCAGCAGCGATCAGACCGAGGGAGATGGCTACACCTTC. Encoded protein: CASSDQTEGDGYTF.

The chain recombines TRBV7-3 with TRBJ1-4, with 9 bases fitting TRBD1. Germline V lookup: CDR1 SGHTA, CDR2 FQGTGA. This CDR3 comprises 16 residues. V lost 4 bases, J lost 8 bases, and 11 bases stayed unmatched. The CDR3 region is CASSSPSRDRVEKLFF. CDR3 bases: TGTGCCAGCAGCTCGCCATCCCGGGACAGGGTCGAAAAACTGTTTTTT.

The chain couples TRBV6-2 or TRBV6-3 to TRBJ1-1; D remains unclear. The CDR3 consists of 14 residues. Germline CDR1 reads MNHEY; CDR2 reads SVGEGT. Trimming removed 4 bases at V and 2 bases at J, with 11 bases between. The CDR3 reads CASSSYSRNTEAFF. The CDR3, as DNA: TGTGCCAGCAGTTCGTACAGCCGAAACACTGAAGCTTTCTTT.

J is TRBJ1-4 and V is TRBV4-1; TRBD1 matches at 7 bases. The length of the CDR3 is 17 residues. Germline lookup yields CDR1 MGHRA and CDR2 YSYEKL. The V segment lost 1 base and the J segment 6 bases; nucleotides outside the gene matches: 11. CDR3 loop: CASSQAGNRGGDEKLFF. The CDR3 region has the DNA TGCGCCAGCAGCCAAGCCGGAAACAGGGGAGGAGATGAAAAACTGTTTTTT.

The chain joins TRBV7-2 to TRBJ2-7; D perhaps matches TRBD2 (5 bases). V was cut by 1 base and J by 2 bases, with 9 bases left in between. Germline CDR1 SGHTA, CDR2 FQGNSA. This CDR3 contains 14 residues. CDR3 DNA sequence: TGTGCCAGCAGCTTAGGCCCGGGAACCTACGAGCAGTACTTC. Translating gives CASSLGPGTYEQYF.

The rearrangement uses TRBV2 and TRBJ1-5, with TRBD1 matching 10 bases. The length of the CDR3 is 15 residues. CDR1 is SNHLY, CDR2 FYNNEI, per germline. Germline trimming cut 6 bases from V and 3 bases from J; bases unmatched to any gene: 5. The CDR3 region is CASSRDRGHNQPQHF. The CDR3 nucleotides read TGTGCCAGCAGCAGGGACAGGGGACACAATCAGCCCCAGCATTTT.

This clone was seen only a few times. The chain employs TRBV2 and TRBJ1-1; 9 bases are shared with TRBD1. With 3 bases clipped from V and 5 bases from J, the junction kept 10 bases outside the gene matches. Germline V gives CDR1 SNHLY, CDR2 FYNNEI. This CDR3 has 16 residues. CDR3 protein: CASSDPGTGIGTEAFF. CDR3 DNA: TGTGCCAGCAGTGACCCCGGGACAGGGATAGGAACTGAAGCTTTCTTT.

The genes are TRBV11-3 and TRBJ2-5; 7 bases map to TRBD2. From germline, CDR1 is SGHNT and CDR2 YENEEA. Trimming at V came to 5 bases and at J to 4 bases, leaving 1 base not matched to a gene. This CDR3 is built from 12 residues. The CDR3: CASSRGGETQYF. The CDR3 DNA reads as TGTGCCAGCAGCCGCGGGGGAGAGACCCAGTACTTC.

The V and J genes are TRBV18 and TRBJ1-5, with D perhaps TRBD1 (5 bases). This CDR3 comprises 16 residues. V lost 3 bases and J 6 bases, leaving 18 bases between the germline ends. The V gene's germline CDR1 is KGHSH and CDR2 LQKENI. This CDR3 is CASSPSGGIVRQPQHF. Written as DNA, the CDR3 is TGTGCCAGCTCACCGAGCGGGGGTATAGTACGTCAGCCCCAGCATTTT.

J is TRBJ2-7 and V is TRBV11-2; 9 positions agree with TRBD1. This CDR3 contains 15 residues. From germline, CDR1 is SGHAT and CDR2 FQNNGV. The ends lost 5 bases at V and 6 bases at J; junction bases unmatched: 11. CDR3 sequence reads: CASSPNRDRVAEQYF. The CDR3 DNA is TGTGCCAGCAGCCCCAACCGGGACAGGGTGGCCGAGCAGTACTTC.

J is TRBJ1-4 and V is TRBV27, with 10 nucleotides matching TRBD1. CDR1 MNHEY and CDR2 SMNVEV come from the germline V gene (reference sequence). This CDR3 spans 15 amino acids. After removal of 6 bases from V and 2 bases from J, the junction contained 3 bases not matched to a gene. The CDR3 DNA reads TGTGCCAGCAGGGACAGGGGGTTTACTAATGAAAAACTGTTTTTT. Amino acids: CASRDRGFTNEKLFF. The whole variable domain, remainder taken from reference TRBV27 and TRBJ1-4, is EAQVTQNPRYLITVTGKKLTVTCSQNMNHEYMSWYRQDPGLGLRQIYYSMNVEVTDKGDVPEGYKVSRKEKRNFPLILESPSPNQTSLYFCASRDRGFTNEKLFFGSGTQLSVL.

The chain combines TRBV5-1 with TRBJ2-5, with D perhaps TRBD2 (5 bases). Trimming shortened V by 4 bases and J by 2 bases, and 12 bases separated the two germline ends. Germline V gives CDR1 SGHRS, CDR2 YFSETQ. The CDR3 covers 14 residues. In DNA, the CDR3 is TGCGCCAGCAGCCGAGGGAACGGGCAAGAGACCCAGTACTTC. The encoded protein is CASSRGNGQETQYF. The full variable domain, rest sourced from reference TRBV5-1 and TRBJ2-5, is KAGVTQTPRYLIKTRGQQVTLSCSPISGHRSVSWYQQTPGQGLQFLFEYFSETQRNKGNFPGRFSGRQFSNSRSEMNVSTLELGDSALYLCASSRGNGQETQYFGPGTRLLVL.

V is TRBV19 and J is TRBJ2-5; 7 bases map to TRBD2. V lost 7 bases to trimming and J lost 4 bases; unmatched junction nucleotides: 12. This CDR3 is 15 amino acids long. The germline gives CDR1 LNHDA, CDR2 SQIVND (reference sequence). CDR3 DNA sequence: TGTGCCAGTACCCCCCAGAGCGGGGTGGGAGAGACCCAGTACTTC. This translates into CASTPQSGVGETQYF.

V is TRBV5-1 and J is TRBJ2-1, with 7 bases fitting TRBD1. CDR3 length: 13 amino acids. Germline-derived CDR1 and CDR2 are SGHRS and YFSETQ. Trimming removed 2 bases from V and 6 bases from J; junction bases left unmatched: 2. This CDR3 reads CASSFDRVNEQFF. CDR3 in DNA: TGCGCCAGCAGCTTCGACAGGGTCAATGAGCAGTTCTTC. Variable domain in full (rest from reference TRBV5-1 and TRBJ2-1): KAGVTQTPRYLIKTRGQQVTLSCSPISGHRSVSWYQQTPGQGLQFLFEYFSETQRNKGNFPGRFSGRQFSNSRSEMNVSTLELGDSALYLCASSFDRVNEQFFGPGTRLTVL.

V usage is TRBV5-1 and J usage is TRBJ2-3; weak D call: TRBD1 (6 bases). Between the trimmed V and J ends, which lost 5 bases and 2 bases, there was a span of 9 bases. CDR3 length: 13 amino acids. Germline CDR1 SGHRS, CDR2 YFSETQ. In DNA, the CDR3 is TGCGCCAGCAGTACAGGGTACACAGATACGCAGTATTTT. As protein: CASSTGYTDTQYF.

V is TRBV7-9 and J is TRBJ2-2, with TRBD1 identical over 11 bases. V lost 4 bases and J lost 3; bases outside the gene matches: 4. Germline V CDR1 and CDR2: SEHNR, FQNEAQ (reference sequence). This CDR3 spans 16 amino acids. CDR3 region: CASSSLGQGDTGELFF. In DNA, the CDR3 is TGTGCCAGCAGCTCCTTGGGACAGGGGGACACCGGGGAGCTGTTTTTT.

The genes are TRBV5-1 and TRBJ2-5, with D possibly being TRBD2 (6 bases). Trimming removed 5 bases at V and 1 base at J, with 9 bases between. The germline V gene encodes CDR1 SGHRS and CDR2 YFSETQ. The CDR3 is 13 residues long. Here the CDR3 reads CASRRDSQETQYF. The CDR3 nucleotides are TGCGCCAGCAGACGGGACTCCCAAGAGACCCAGTACTTC.

The CDR3 coding sequence is TGTGCCAGCAGCCAAGCGACGCGGGGGGCGTATCCTTTCCGGGATACGCAGTATTTT. Protein: CASSQATRGAYPFRDTQYF. This chain links TRBV4-2 with TRBJ2-3; 8 bases agree with TRBD2. The V gene end was trimmed by 1 base and the J gene end by 6 bases; junction bases not matched to a gene: 18. Germline CDR1 LGHNA, CDR2 YNFKEQ. This CDR3 region has 19 residues.

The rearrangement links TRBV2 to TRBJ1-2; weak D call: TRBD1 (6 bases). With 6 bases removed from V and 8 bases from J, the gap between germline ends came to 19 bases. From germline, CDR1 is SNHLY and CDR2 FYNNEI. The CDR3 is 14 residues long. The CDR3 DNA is TGTGCCAGCAGCGAGGGGGGGGCAGCTCGCGGCTACACCTTC. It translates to CASSEGGAARGYTF.

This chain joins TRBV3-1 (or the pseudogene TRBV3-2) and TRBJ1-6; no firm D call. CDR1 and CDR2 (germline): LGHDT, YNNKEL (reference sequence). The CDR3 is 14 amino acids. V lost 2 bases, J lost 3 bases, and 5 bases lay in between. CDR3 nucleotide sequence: TGTGCCAGCAGCCAATCCGGCTATAATTCACCCCTCCACTTT. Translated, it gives CASSQSGYNSPLHF.

This CDR3 is CASSQVAGGHETQYF. In DNA form, the CDR3 reads TGCGCCAGCAGCCAAGTCGCGGGGGGGCATGAGACCCAGTACTTC. The chain has TRBV4-1 and TRBJ2-5; the match to TRBD2 covers 9 bases. Germline-derived CDR1 and CDR2 are MGHRA and YSYEKL. The trim removed 1 base at V and 5 bases at J, leaving 5 bases unmatched. This CDR3 is built from 15 residues.